This T cell receptor beta chain was sequenced during a study of blood T cell repertoires in COVID-19. Study summary: The United States, Italy and Spain provided the acute and convalescent COVID-19 samples. T cells, B-cell-depleted T cells, or PBMCs provided the cDNA or gDNA that served as material.

Authors' data handling: Quantification of nucleated cells was approximated via reference gene primer amplification. Some clones are missing from TCRdb's copy, which holds only in-frame ones; the method was immunoSEQ multiplex PCR. V, J and clone size were drawn from that table, and D and trimming were deduced from the DNA. In the table there are some 670,000 clones, 85% to 90% of which are singletons. CDR3 size: 15 residues. From germline, CDR1 is MNHEY and CDR2 SVGAGI. V lost 7 bases and J lost 8; bases outside the gene matches: 13. The receptor was derived from a woman under 30 with acute or convalescent COVID-19. J is TRBJ2-2 and V is TRBV6-5; 7 bases align to TRBD1. The material sequenced was peripheral blood. CDR3 bases: TGTGCCAGCATTTCCGGTACAGGGGTCTTTGGGGAGCTGTTTTTT. Amino acid sequence: CASISGTGVFGELFF.